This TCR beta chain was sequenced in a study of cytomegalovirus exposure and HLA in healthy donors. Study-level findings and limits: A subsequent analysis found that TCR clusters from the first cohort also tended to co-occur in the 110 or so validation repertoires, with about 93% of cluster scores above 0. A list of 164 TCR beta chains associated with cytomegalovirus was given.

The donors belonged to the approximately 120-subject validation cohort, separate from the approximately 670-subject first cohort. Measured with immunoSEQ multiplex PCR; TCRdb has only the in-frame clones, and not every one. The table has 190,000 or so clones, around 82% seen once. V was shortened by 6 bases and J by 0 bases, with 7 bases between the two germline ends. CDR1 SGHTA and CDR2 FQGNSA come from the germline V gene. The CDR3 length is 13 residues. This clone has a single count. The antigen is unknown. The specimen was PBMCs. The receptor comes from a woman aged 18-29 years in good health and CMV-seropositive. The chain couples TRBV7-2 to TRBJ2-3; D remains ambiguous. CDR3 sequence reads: CASRQFSTDTQYF. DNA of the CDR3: TGTGCCAGCAGGCAGTTTAGCACAGATACGCAGTATTTT.